Sequencing of this TCR beta chain was carried out in a study of blood T cell repertoires in COVID-19. Across the whole study: Both acute and convalescent COVID-19 samples were obtained from the United States, Italy and Spain. PBMCs, B-cell-depleted T cells, or T cells were the source of the cDNA or gDNA that made up the material.

Original handling: Nucleated cell number was recorded as an estimate derived from reference gene primer amplification. Clones were read by immunoSEQ multiplex PCR, and TCRdb kept only the in-frame ones, dropping some. The V and J calls and clone size come from that table; D and trimming were worked out from the DNA. The table has about 85,000 clones, around nine tenths seen once. What was sequenced was peripheral blood. This sequence originates from a man in his fifties or sixties with acute or convalescent COVID-19.

The CDR3 protein is CASSQGGGTPLHF. DNA for the CDR3: TGTGCCAGTAGCCAGGGTGGGGGGACACCCCTCCACTTT. J is TRBJ1-6 and V is TRBV19; perhaps TRBD1 as D (5 bases). Germline CDR1 reads LNHDA; CDR2 reads SQIVND (reference sequence). The CDR3 is made up of 13 amino acids. Trimming left V 6 bases short and J 11 bases short, with 14 bases between. The complete variable domain, with remaining parts taken from reference TRBV19 and TRBJ1-6, reads DGGITQSPKYLFRKEGQNVTLSCEQNLNHDAMYWYRQDPGQGLRLIYYSQIVNDFQKGDIAEGYSVSREKKESFPLTVTSAQKNPTAFYLCASSQGGGTPLHFGNGTRLTVT.